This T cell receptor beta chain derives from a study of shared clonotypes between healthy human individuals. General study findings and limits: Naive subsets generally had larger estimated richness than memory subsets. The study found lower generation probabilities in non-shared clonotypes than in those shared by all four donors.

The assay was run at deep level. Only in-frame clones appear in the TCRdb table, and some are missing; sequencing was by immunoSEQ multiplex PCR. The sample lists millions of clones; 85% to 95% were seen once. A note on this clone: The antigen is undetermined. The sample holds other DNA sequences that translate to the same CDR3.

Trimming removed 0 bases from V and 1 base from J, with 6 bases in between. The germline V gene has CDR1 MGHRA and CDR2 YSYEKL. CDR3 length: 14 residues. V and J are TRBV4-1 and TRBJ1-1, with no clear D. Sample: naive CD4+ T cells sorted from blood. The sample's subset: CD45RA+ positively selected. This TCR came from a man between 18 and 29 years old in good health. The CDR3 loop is CASSQEGRNTEAFF. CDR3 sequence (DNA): TGCGCCAGCAGCCAAGAGGGCCGGAACACTGAAGCTTTCTTT.